Listed below are T cell receptor beta chains from one sample, sequenced in a study of blood T cell repertoires in COVID-19. The data were produced by immunoSEQ multiplex PCR, yet TCRdb's version contains in-frame clones alone and is incomplete. The table records 75,000 to 95,000 clones, around four fifths of them present only once. What was sequenced was peripheral blood. All receptors derive from a man aged 50-60 years with acute or convalescent COVID-19. The CDR3 runs from the conserved cysteine through the conserved F or W.

v_call: TRBV11-2
cdr3_aa: CASSLVAGDLTGELFF

v_call: TRBV3-1/TRBV3-2
cdr3_aa: CASSQDLGGNQPQHF

v_call: TRBV25-1
cdr3_aa: CASRGQGNQPQHF

v_call: TRBV6-5
cdr3_aa: CASRTENTGELFF

v_call: TRBV6-5
cdr3_aa: CASSYSIGRGAGELFF

v_call: TRBV27
cdr3_aa: CASSLSPGLDYNEQFF

v_call: TRBV7-9
cdr3_aa: CASSLTGGGYEQYF

v_call: TRBV6-5
cdr3_aa: CASSKGQGGTYEQYF

v_call: TRBV18
cdr3_aa: CASSSQGQGIYGYTF

v_call: TRBV7-9
cdr3_aa: CASSLPGGKANEKLFF

v_call: TRBV30
cdr3_aa: CAWRADRGKGGYTF

v_call: TRBV7-9
cdr3_aa: CASSSSGSNEQYF

v_call: TRBV9
cdr3_aa: CASSVGDRYNSPLHF

v_call: TRBV10-2
cdr3_aa: CASSEWGEDRGRNEQFF

v_call: TRBV28
cdr3_aa: CASSLWTGQSYNYGYTF

v_call: TRBV6-5
cdr3_aa: CASSRTGDSSYEQYF

v_call: TRBV5-6
cdr3_aa: CASSPGQGNQPQHF

v_call: TRBV10-3
cdr3_aa: CAISARSGGYNEQFF

v_call: TRBV11-2
cdr3_aa: CASSSGQGAETQYF

v_call: TRBV19
cdr3_aa: CASSTRQQTANTEAFF

v_call: TRBV7-2
cdr3_aa: CASSWLGAGTQQETQYF

v_call: TRBV6-2/TRBV6-3
cdr3_aa: CASSPAVRNTEAFF

v_call: TRBV6-5
cdr3_aa: CASGTAYEQYF

v_call: TRBV10-3
cdr3_aa: CAISAEGQVRNQPQHF

v_call: TRBV3-1/TRBV3-2
cdr3_aa: CASSQRGEAFF

v_call: TRBV7-9
cdr3_aa: CASSPTRDSGGEQYF

v_call: TRBV5-1
cdr3_aa: CASSSGLAGATSGELFF